This T cell receptor beta chain originates from a study of CD8+CD57+ T cells in acquired aplastic anemia. The patients chosen for sequencing had shown expansion of CD8+CD57+ cells (detected by flow cytometry). The germline gives CDR1 LNHDA, CDR2 SQIVND (reference sequence). This CDR3 region has 13 residues. Trimming took 8 bases from V and 4 from J, leaving 11 bases between them. This clonotype was observed at least ten times. The target antigen is unknown. Study observations and caveats: Overlapping CD8+ CDR3 repertoires of patients and controls contained some 27 shared sequences.

Investigators profiled TCR beta VDJ and CDR3 from genomic DNA template. Each CDR3 protein is one row after TCRdb ran MiXCR on the reads. This table holds more than 150,000 distinct CDR3 sequences, approximately 48% found once. Sequences were obtained from sorted CD4+, CD8+, or CD8+CD57+ T cells (not recorded which) from PBMCs. This receptor was taken from a human donor with aplastic anemia. The chain carries TRBV19 and TRBJ1-4; weak D call: TRBD1 (6 bases). CDR3 in DNA: TGTGCCAGTCAGGGGCGAAATAATGAAAAACTGTTTTTT. As protein: CASQGRNNEKLFF.